Listed below are T cell receptor beta chains from one sample, sequenced in a study of blood T cell repertoires in COVID-19. Clones were sequenced by immunoSEQ multiplex PCR, and TCRdb holds only the in-frame ones, with some missing. The table lists approximately 90,000 clones, 65% to 80% of them singletons, with approximately 10% in the top ten. Material for sequencing was peripheral blood. These receptors were collected from a man aged 65 to 85 with acute or convalescent COVID-19. Both conserved end residues are trimmed from each CDR3. Fields, in order: V gene, clone size, J gene, CDR3 protein. Size is omitted from some rows. Given values are once, few, many or a class for expanded clones.

TRBV29-1	NA	TRBJ1-1	SAPDRGDTEAF
TRBV5-6	once	TRBJ2-2	ASSLGQGSYGTGELF
TRBV12-3/TRBV12-4	few	TRBJ2-1	ASNRREYNEQF
TRBV5-4	NA	TRBJ2-7	ASSRQTGNFYEQY
TRBV10-2	NA	TRBJ1-1	ASRTGNTEAF
TRBV2	NA	TRBJ1-4	ASSGRRGEKLF
TRBV28	NA	TRBJ1-3	ASRRGPGNTIY
TRBV11-3	NA	TRBJ2-1	ASSPGGSNEQF
TRBV7-8	few	TRBJ2-5	ASSLGIIRGEETQY
TRBV4-1	once	TRBJ1-5	ASSLGQDNQPQH
TRBV28	NA	TRBJ2-7	ASNVRGLEQY
TRBV4-1	NA	TRBJ1-4	ASSHPDSNEKLF
TRBV7-8	NA	TRBJ1-1	ASSFDRGIAF
TRBV5-1	NA	TRBJ2-1	ASSLGLGADNEQF
TRBV7-9	NA	TRBJ2-7	ASSREGHSYEQY
TRBV18	NA	TRBJ2-1	ASSAVAGGGQGEQF
TRBV7-3	few	TRBJ2-2	ASSIGQGELF
TRBV7-8	NA	TRBJ2-2	ASSFKNTGELF
TRBV3-1/TRBV3-2	NA	TRBJ1-5	ASSQAGTGGGQPQH
TRBV5-1	few	TRBJ2-2	ASSLGFSGGPGGELF
TRBV10-3	NA	TRBJ2-1	AISSGGALIEQF
TRBV5-1	NA	TRBJ2-6	ASRETLSSGANVLT
TRBV28	NA	TRBJ1-1	ASSRVEGAEAAF
TRBV28	NA	TRBJ2-7	ASSPPHTMESYEQY
TRBV6-5	once	TRBJ1-4	ATNGVEGEKLF
TRBV19	NA	TRBJ1-4	ASTGDRGRDEKLF
TRBV10-3	once	TRBJ1-2	AIKLGQGANYGYT
TRBV5-1	once	TRBJ2-3	ASSLTPTSGGGFSTDTQY